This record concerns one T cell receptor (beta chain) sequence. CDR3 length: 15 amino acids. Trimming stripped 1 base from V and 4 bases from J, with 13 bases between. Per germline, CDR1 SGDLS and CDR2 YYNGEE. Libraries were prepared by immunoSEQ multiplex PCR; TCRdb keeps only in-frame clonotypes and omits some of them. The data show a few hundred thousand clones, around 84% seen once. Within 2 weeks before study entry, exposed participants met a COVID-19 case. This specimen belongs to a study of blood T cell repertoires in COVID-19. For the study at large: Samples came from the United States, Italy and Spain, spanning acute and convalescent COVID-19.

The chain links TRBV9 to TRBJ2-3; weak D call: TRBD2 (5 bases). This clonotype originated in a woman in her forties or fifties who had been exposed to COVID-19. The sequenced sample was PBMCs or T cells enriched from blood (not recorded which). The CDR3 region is CASSVYEGVADTQYF. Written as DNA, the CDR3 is TGTGCCAGCAGCGTATATGAGGGAGTAGCAGATACGCAGTATTTT.